A selection of T cell receptor beta chains follows, all from one sample in a study of beta chain features in type 1 diabetes. Method: immunoSEQ multiplex PCR; TCRdb's copy keeps in-frame clones and lacks some. The data hold about 300,000 clones, with about 8.5% observed a single time. Sequencing was carried out using central memory CD4+ T cells from blood. The receptors derive from a young woman in good health. Each CDR3 is given with its conserved first and last residue. The order of the fields is D gene, V gene, clone size, J gene, CDR3 protein. The D gene is left open where the match is weak. Clone size is stated in some rows and not others, as once, few, many or a class when expanded.

TRBD1	TRBV18	few	TRBJ1-1	CASSPGGRNTEAFF
-	TRBV6-6	few	TRBJ2-3	CASRSGQAADTQYF
-	TRBV7-2	-	TRBJ2-3	CASSSRDGLDTQYF
-	TRBV10-3	many	TRBJ2-1	CAISDSRTYNEQFF
-	TRBV7-2	few	TRBJ1-5	CASSSQGGEGQPQHF
-	TRBV7-9	few	TRBJ1-1	CASSLEWQPEAFF
-	TRBV20-1	-	TRBJ2-5	CSARGQETQYF
-	TRBV2	-	TRBJ2-5	CASRKSGLSETQYF
TRBD1	TRBV19	few	TRBJ2-3	CAFPQGVVGSDTQYF
-	TRBV18	-	TRBJ2-4	CASSPTRGSEGIQYF
TRBD1	TRBV9	-	TRBJ2-6	CASSVYPRGQRGSGANVLTF
-	TRBV6-1	few	TRBJ2-3	CASCANLKSTDTQYF
TRBD1	TRBV18	few	TRBJ1-1	CASSPWTGGGGLNTEAFF
-	TRBV18	-	TRBJ2-5	CASSPQEGLQETQYF
-	TRBV28	many	TRBJ2-5	CASSPPRGAQTQYF
-	TRBV7-2	-	TRBJ2-2	CASSQAVNTGELFF
-	TRBV9	-	TRBJ2-3	CASSSPGGTTDTQYF
-	TRBV11-3	-	TRBJ2-1	CASSLEGVVQFF
-	TRBV5-6	few	TRBJ2-5	CASSRSAGNFKETQYF
TRBD1	TRBV4-1	many	TRBJ2-4	CASSPDSGQGNIQYF
TRBD1	TRBV28	-	TRBJ1-1	CASSLLPRTGEGIGNTEAFF
-	TRBV11-3	-	TRBJ2-1	CASRRESSYNEQFF
-	TRBV19	-	TRBJ2-6	CASSDWGSSGANVLTF
-	TRBV15	-	TRBJ2-5	CATSRDTRETQYF
-	TRBV7-8	-	TRBJ1-5	CASSLAAAFNQPQHF
TRBD2	TRBV5-6	few	TRBJ2-1	CASSGLAVLNEQFF
-	TRBV7-8	-	TRBJ2-5	CASSFQTVGETQYF
TRBD2	TRBV7-8	-	TRBJ2-4	CASSLGRLAVGNIQYF
TRBD2	TRBV5-1	-	TRBJ2-1	CASSLVAQRGFDEQFF
TRBD1	TRBV7-2	many	TRBJ2-3	CATLRGLPTDTQYF
-	TRBV5-4	-	TRBJ2-7	CASSFQGRNYEQYF
TRBD1	TRBV5-5	few	TRBJ1-6	CASSPGQGSSPLHF
-	TRBV5-4	-	TRBJ1-2	CASSRVKRTDSNYGYTF
-	TRBV6-5	-	TRBJ1-1	CASSSPGQWGTEAFF
TRBD1	TRBV7-8	-	TRBJ2-6	CASSSGQGDSGANVLTF
-	TRBV12-2	-	TRBJ1-2	CASRLARTELIGNYGYTF
-	TRBV5-1	many	TRBJ2-1	CASSLGAEGNEQFF
-	TRBV19	-	TRBJ2-6	CASTPTRSGANVLTF
-	TRBV9	few	TRBJ2-1	CASSVNRGASYNEQFF
-	TRBV7-9	-	TRBJ1-2	CASSPPDGGYTF
TRBD1	TRBV2	few	TRBJ1-4	CASSARQGGEKLFF
TRBD2	TRBV19	few	TRBJ2-1	CASRPSGKYNEQFF
TRBD1	TRBV9	few	TRBJ2-3	CASSRTGQGDTQYF
-	TRBV7-2	few	TRBJ1-2	CASSLARLNYGYTF
TRBD2	TRBV11-2	-	TRBJ2-5	CASSPQLAGQETQYF
TRBD1	TRBV19	-	TRBJ2-2	CATLKGDRVSGELFF
TRBD1	TRBV5-6	-	TRBJ2-2	CASSSRRQGGTGELFF
-	TRBV18	few	TRBJ2-2	CASSPSPTTGSLSSGELFF
TRBD1	TRBV18	few	TRBJ2-1	CASSRQGRNNEQFF
-	TRBV4-3	few	TRBJ2-4	CASSQEAVENIQYF
-	TRBV5-6	few	TRBJ2-1	CASSLTRGNEQFF
-	TRBV6-6	-	TRBJ1-2	CVSSYGYGYTF
-	TRBV28	-	TRBJ1-2	CASSTGPAGAYGYTF
TRBD2	TRBV28	-	TRBJ2-2	CASSLGTSGGRELFF